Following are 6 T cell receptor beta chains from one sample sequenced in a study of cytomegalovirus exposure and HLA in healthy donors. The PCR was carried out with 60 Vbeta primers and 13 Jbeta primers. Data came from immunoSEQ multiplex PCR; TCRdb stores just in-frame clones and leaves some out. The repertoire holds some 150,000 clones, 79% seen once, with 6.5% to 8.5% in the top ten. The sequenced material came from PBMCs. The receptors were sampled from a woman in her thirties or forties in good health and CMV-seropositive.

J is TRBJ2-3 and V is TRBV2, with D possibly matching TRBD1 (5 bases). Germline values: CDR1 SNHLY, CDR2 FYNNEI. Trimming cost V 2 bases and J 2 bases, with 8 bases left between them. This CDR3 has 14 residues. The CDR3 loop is CASSERQLTDTQYF. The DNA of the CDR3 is TGTGCCAGCAGTGAAAGACAGCTCACAGATACGCAGTATTTT.

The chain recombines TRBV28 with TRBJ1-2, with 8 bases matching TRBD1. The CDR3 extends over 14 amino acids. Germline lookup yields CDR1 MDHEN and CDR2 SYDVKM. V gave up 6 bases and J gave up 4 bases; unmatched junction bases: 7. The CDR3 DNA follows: TGTGCCAGCAGACGGACAGGGAGTCCCTATGGCTACACCTTC. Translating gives CASRRTGSPYGYTF.

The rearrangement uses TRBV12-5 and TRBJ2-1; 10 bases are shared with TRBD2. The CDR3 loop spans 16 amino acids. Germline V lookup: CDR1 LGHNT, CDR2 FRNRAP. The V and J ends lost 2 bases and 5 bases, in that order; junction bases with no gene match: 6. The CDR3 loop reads CASGLITSGANNEQFF. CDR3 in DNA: TGTGCTAGTGGTTTGATAACTAGCGGGGCTAACAATGAGCAGTTCTTC.

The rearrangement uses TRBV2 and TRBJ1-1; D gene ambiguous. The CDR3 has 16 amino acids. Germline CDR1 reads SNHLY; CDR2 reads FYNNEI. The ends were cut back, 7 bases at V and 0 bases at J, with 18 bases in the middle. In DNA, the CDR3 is TGTGCCAGCACCGAGCCCGAGGAGGGAATGAACACTGAAGCTTTCTTT. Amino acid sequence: CASTEPEEGMNTEAFF. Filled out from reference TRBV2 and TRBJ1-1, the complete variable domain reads EPEVTQTPSHQVTQMGQEVILRCVPISNHLYFYWYRQILGQKVEFLVSFYNNEISEKSEIFDDQFSVERPDGSNFTLKIRSTKLEDSAMYFCASTEPEEGMNTEAFFGQGTRLTVV.

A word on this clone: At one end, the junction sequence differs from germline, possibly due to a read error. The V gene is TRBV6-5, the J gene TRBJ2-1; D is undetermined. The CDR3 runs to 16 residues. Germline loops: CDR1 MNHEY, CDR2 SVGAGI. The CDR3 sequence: CTSSYSPHITSPEQFF. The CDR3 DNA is TGTACCAGCAGTTACTCCCCCCATATTACGAGCCCCGAGCAGTTCTTC.

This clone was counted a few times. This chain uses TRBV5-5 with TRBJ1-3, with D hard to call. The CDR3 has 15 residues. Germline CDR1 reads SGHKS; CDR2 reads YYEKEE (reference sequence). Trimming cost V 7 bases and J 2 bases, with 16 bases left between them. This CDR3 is CASGGVAQTGNTIYF. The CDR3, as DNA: TGTGCCAGCGGTGGAGTGGCACAAACTGGAAACACCATATATTTT. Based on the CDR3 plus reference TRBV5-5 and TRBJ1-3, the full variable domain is DAGVTQSPTHLIKTRGQQVTLRCSPISGHKSVSWYQQVLGQGPQFIFQYYEKEERGRGNFPDRFSARQFPNYSSELNVNALLLGDSALYLCASGGVAQTGNTIYFGEGSWLTVV.